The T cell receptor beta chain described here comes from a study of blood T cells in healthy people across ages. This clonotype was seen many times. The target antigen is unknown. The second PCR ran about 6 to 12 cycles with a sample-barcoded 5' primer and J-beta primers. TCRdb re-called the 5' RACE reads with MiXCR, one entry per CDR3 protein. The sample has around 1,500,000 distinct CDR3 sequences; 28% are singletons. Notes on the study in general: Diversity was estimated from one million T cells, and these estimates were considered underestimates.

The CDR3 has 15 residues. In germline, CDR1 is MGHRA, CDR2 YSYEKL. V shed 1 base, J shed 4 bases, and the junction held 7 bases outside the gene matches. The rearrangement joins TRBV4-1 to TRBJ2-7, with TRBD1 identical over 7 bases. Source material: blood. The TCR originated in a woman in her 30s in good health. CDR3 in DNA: TGCGCCAGCAGCCAAGGGTACATGGGACAGTACGAGCAGTACTTC. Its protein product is CASSQGYMGQYEQYF.